This T cell receptor (beta chain) was identified in a study of blood T cell repertoires in COVID-19. For the study at large: Acute and convalescent COVID-19 specimens originated in the United States, Italy and Spain.

The CDR3 runs to 15 residues. In germline, CDR1 is MRHNA, CDR2 SNTAGT. This clone has a single count. The junction departs from the called germline gene at one end, perhaps through a read error. This specimen includes other DNA sequences encoding the same CDR3. The authors' processing: It was from reference gene primer amplification that nucleated cell counts were estimated. Assay: immunoSEQ multiplex PCR; the TCRdb copy retains only in-frame clones and omits some. V, J and clone size are those of that table, while D and trimming were read from the DNA. The sample has roughly 60,000 clones; around four fifths are singletons.

This receptor was obtained from an elderly man with acute or convalescent COVID-19. The chain combines TRBV6-4 with TRBJ2-2; TRBD1 aligns across 8 bases. The specimen sequenced was peripheral blood. The chain's CDR3 is CASSETGENTGELFF. As DNA, the CDR3 is TGTGCCAGTAGTGAGACAGGGGAGAACACCGGGGAGCTGTTTTTT.